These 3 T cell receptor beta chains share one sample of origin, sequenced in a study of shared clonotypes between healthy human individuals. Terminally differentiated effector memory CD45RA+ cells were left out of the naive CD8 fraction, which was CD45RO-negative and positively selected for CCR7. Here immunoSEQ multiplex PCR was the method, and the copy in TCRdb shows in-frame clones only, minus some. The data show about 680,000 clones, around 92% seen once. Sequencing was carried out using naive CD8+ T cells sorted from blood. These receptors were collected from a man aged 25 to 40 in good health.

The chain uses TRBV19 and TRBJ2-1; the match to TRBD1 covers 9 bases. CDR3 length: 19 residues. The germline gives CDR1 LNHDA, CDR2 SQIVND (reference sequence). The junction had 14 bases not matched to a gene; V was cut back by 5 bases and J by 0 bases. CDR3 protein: CASSAWDRVVASSYNEQFF. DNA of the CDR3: TGTGCCAGTAGTGCCTGGGACAGGGTCGTAGCTAGCTCCTACAATGAGCAGTTCTTC.

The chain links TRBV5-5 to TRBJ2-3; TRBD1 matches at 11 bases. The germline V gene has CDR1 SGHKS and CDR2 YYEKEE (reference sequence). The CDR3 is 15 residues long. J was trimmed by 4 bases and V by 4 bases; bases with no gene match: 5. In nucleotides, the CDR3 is TGTGCCAGCAGCCATGGGACAGGGGGTTCAGATACGCAGTATTTT. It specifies CASSHGTGGSDTQYF.

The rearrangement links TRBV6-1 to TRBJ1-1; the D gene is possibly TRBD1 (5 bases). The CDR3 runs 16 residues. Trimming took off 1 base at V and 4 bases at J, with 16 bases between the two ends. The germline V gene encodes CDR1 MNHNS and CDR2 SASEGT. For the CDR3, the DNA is TGTGCCAGCAGTGAAGATGGGGGGGAGCTTATCACTGAAGCTTTCTTT. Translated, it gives CASSEDGGELITEAFF.